A single sample is the source of the 26 T cell receptor beta chains below, sequenced in a study of cytomegalovirus exposure and HLA in healthy donors. Both 60 Vbeta primers and 13 Jbeta primers went into the PCR. The assay was immunoSEQ multiplex PCR, and TCRdb's table has in-frame clones only and misses some. The profile shows approximately 140,000 clones, roughly 80% of them singletons. The sequencing input was PBMCs. All receptors derive from a man aged 18 to 30 in good health and CMV-seronegative.

CDR3 protein: CASSQDLLLDGYTF. The CDR3 region has the DNA TGTGCCAGCAGCCAAGACCTTCTACTTGATGGCTACACCTTC. The chain links TRBV14 to TRBJ1-2; unclear D gene. The germline V gene encodes CDR1 SGHDN and CDR2 FVKESK. V dropped 0 bases and J dropped 6 bases, with 11 bases sitting between them. The CDR3 loop spans 14 amino acids.

The rearrangement joins TRBV5-1 to TRBJ1-4; a weak D match, TRBD1 (6 bases). CDR1 and CDR2 from the germline V gene are SGHRS and YFSETQ. V was clipped by 1 base and J by 7 bases, with 14 bases between them. CDR3 length equals 15 residues. Here the CDR3 reads CASSLTGSGGEKLFF. Here the CDR3 DNA reads TGCGCCAGCAGCTTGACAGGGTCGGGAGGTGAAAAACTGTTTTTT.

The chain links TRBV2 to TRBJ2-3; 9 bases line up with TRBD1. With V trimmed by 8 bases and J by 2 bases, 8 bases remained unmatched. This CDR3 is built from 15 residues. The germline V gene encodes CDR1 SNHLY and CDR2 FYNNEI. CDR3 loop: CASPRQGEVTDTQYF. Written as DNA, the CDR3 is TGTGCCAGCCCTCGACAGGGGGAAGTCACAGATACGCAGTATTTT.

The J gene is TRBJ2-3, the V gene TRBV7-9; 9 bases map to TRBD2. This CDR3 region has 18 residues. Trimming took 3 bases from V and 5 from J; bases not matched to a gene: 15. Germline V CDR1 and CDR2: SEHNR, FQNEAQ (reference sequence). CDR3 residues: CASSFDTPVGGGVDTQYF. The CDR3 nucleotides are TGTGCCAGCAGCTTCGACACCCCCGTGGGCGGGGGGGTAGATACGCAGTATTTT.

The CDR3: CASSLGAGNPLGEQYF. The CDR3 DNA reads as TGTGCCAGCAGCTTAGGAGCGGGTAATCCCCTAGGAGAGCAGTACTTC. This chain uses TRBV7-9 with TRBJ2-7; a possible D gene is TRBD2 (6 bases). V lost 1 base and J 7 bases, leaving 20 bases between the germline ends. CDR1 and CDR2 (germline): SEHNR, FQNEAQ (reference sequence). The CDR3 extends over 16 amino acids.

The gene calls are TRBV2 and TRBJ1-2, with D possibly being TRBD1 (5 bases). The ends were cut back, 3 bases at V and 4 bases at J, with 9 bases in the middle. Per the germline V gene, CDR1 is SNHLY and CDR2 is FYNNEI. The CDR3 has 13 residues. The CDR3 DNA is TGTGCCAGCAGTGAGGGACTGGGCTATGGCTACACCTTC. Translation gives CASSEGLGYGYTF.

The chain joins TRBV12-5 to TRBJ2-5; TRBD1 agrees at 9 bases. V shed 6 bases, J shed 4 bases, and the junction held 12 bases outside the gene matches. The CDR3 sequence is 16 residues long. Germline-derived CDR1 and CDR2 are LGHNT and FRNRAP. The CDR3 region has the DNA TGTGCTAGTGGCCTAAAACAGGGGGCTAGTTTAGAGACCCAGTACTTC. Translation gives CASGLKQGASLETQYF.

The chain employs TRBV7-8 and TRBJ1-2, with a weak D call TRBD1 (5 bases). The V gene lost 5 bases and the J gene lost 4 bases, with 11 bases spanning the gap. CDR3 length: 13 amino acids. The germline V gene encodes CDR1 SGHVS and CDR2 FQNEAQ. The CDR3 DNA is TGTGCCAGCAGCCGCGGGGCCGTCTATGGCTACACCTTC. The encoded protein is CASSRGAVYGYTF.

This sequence joins TRBV11-2 and TRBJ2-4, with D tentatively TRBD1 (6 bases). The germline gives CDR1 SGHAT, CDR2 FQNNGV. The CDR3 is made up of 15 amino acids. The germline V and J ends were trimmed by 2 bases and 6 bases, with 14 bases remaining between them. The CDR3 loop is CASSLMWQGRNIQYF. CDR3 DNA: TGTGCCAGCAGCTTAATGTGGCAGGGGAGAAACATTCAGTACTTC.

The chain is built from TRBV7-2 and TRBJ2-5; 7 bases agree with TRBD1. The CDR3 consists of 14 residues. V shed 5 bases, J shed 3 bases, and the junction held 6 bases outside the gene matches. Germline V CDR1 and CDR2: SGHTA, FQGNSA. CDR3 coding DNA: TGTGCCAGCAGCCCGAGGGACAGAAAAGAGACCCAGTACTTC. Its translation: CASSPRDRKETQYF.

This clone showed up just once. The chain couples TRBV20-1 to TRBJ2-7; tentative D call: TRBD1 (6 bases). CDR3 length: 11 amino acids. Trimming took 6 bases from V and 6 from J, leaving 12 bases between them. Germline CDR1 and CDR2: DFQATT and SNEGSKA (reference sequence). Here the CDR3 reads CSAPRGIEQYF. DNA for the CDR3: TGCAGTGCGCCTAGGGGGATCGAGCAGTACTTC.

The CDR3: CASSQGSAGANVLTF. The CDR3 nucleotides are TGCGCCAGCAGCCAAGGCAGCGCTGGGGCCAACGTCCTGACTTTC. The chain carries TRBV4-3 and TRBJ2-6, with unresolved D. V was trimmed by 1 base and J by 2 bases, leaving 6 bases between them. The CDR3 loop spans 15 amino acids. Germline V gene data show CDR1 as LGHNA and CDR2 as YSLEER.

The V gene is TRBV7-9, the J gene TRBJ2-3, with D perhaps matching TRBD2 (5 bases). This CDR3 has 16 residues. The germline V and J ends were trimmed by 4 bases and 1 base, with 15 bases remaining between them. CDR1 and CDR2 (germline): SEHNR, FQNEAQ (reference sequence). The CDR3 spells CASSSPVGRGTDTQYF. In DNA form, the CDR3 reads TGTGCCAGCAGCTCCCCGGTAGGGCGGGGCACAGATACGCAGTATTTT.

Points on this clone: The junction departs from the called germline gene at one end, perhaps through a read error. The V gene is TRBV6-4, the J gene TRBJ1-2; 7 bases fit TRBD1. The CDR3 length is 14 residues. The germline V gene encodes CDR1 MRHNA and CDR2 SNTAGT. CDR3 residues: CASSSAGGFMGMAF. The CDR3 DNA is TGTGCCAGCAGTTCGGCAGGGGGGTTTATGGGGATGGCCTTC.

The rearrangement joins TRBV7-2 to TRBJ2-2, with a tentative D call TRBD2 (6 bases). The germline CDR1 and CDR2 sequences are SGHTA and FQGNSA. V was cut by 0 bases and J by 6 bases, with 14 bases left in between. CDR3 length: 16 amino acids. The CDR3 DNA is TGTGCCAGCAGCTTAGCGCAGTGGGCGGGGTCCGGGGAGCTGTTTTTT. It codes for CASSLAQWAGSGELFF.

V and J are TRBV4-3 and TRBJ1-1; no reliable D call. The CDR3 consists of 13 residues. Trimming removed 0 bases from V and 4 bases from J, with 6 bases in between. Germline values: CDR1 LGHNA, CDR2 YSLEER. The CDR3 loop is CASSQDEGTEAFF. CDR3 nucleotides: TGCGCCAGCAGCCAAGATGAGGGCACTGAAGCTTTCTTT.

The CDR3 reads CASSFLRDQPQHF. The CDR3 nucleotides read TGTGCCAGCAGCTTTTTGAGGGATCAGCCCCAGCATTTT. V is TRBV7-9 and J is TRBJ1-5, with unresolved D. V was cut by 3 bases and J by 5 bases, with 8 bases left in between. The CDR3 is 13 amino acids. CDR1 and CDR2 (germline): SEHNR, FQNEAQ (reference sequence).

The chain carries TRBV4-1 and TRBJ2-7, with D possibly matching TRBD2 (6 bases). The V gene lost 1 base and the J gene lost 7 bases, with 14 bases spanning the gap. The CDR3 is 14 residues long. Per germline, CDR1 MGHRA and CDR2 YSYEKL. In DNA, the CDR3 is TGCGCCAGCAGCCAAGTAGGTGGGAGGCGGGAGCAGTACTTC. The encoded protein is CASSQVGGRREQYF.

The chain carries TRBV5-1 and TRBJ2-3, with D perhaps matching TRBD1 (6 bases). The germline V and J ends were trimmed by 4 bases and 3 bases, with 15 bases remaining between them. In germline, CDR1 is SGHRS, CDR2 YFSETQ. The CDR3 runs 15 residues. In DNA form, the CDR3 reads TGCGCCAGCAGCCCACAGGGTGGTAGGACAGATACGCAGTATTTT. Its translation: CASSPQGGRTDTQYF.

The chain links TRBV6-1 to TRBJ2-5; 7 bases are a match to TRBD2. V was clipped by 0 bases and J by 7 bases; unmatched bases: 5. Germline V gene data show CDR1 as MNHNS and CDR2 as SASEGT. The CDR3 loop spans 14 amino acids. CDR3 sequence (DNA): TGTGCCAGCAGTGAAGCGGGGTGGGGGGGGACCCAGTACTTC. This sequence encodes CASSEAGWGGTQYF.

In its sample, this clone was seen once. The chain is built from TRBV20-1 and TRBJ2-3; D gene ambiguous. Germline CDR1 reads DFQATT; CDR2 reads SNEGSKA (reference sequence). The CDR3 is 10 residues long. Deletions cut 5 bases from V and 5 bases from J, with 5 bases between. CDR3: CSAVIDTQYF. DNA of the CDR3: TGCAGTGCTGTTATAGATACGCAGTATTTT.

The gene calls are TRBV14 and TRBJ1-6; D perhaps matches TRBD1 (6 bases). Trimming removed 2 bases at V and 7 bases at J, with 12 bases between. Germline V gives CDR1 SGHDN, CDR2 FVKESK. This CDR3 is 15 amino acids long. This CDR3 is CASSQFGQHNSPLHF. CDR3 sequence (DNA): TGTGCCAGCAGCCAATTCGGACAGCACAATTCACCCCTCCACTTT.

The rearrangement uses TRBV7-9 and TRBJ1-1; 7 nucleotides match TRBD1. Trimming took 4 bases from V and 7 from J; bases not matched to a gene: 6. CDR1 is SEHNR and CDR2 is FQNEAQ in the germline V gene (reference sequence). The CDR3 extends over 13 amino acids. The CDR3: CASSSQGGSEAFF. The CDR3 DNA reads as TGTGCCAGCAGCTCCCAGGGGGGCAGTGAAGCTTTCTTT.

The chain couples TRBV18 to TRBJ1-1; D unclear. The CDR3 totals 15 residues. Looked up from germline, CDR1 is KGHSH and CDR2 is LQKENI. Between the trimmed V and J ends, which lost 3 bases and 5 bases, there was a span of 16 bases. CDR3 in DNA: TGTGCCAGCTCACCCCCTGGTAGCTACCGAACTGAAGCTTTCTTT. Translating gives CASSPPGSYRTEAFF.

As regards this clone: An end of the junction differs from the germline gene, which may be a read error. V and J are TRBV7-9 and TRBJ1-1; 10 nucleotides match TRBD1. Germline V CDR1 and CDR2: SEHNR, FQNEAQ (reference sequence). The CDR3 length is 16 residues. The CDR3 DNA sequence: TGTTCCAGCAGCCCCCCATTCAGACAGGGGGCGAAGGGAGCTTTCTTT. It yields the protein CSSSPPFRQGAKGAFF.

V usage is TRBV4-3 and J usage is TRBJ2-3, with 10 bases lining up with TRBD1. The CDR3 spans 18 residues. V was pared by 5 bases and J by 4 bases, with 15 bases of the junction left unmatched. CDR1 and CDR2 (germline): LGHNA, YSLEER. CDR3: CASSKGNPGTGAADTQYF. CDR3 in DNA: TGCGCCAGCAGCAAAGGGAATCCCGGGACAGGGGCCGCAGATACGCAGTATTTT.